This T cell receptor (beta chain) was recovered during a study of cytomegalovirus exposure and HLA in healthy donors. This clone has just a few counts. This CDR3 contains 15 residues. Germline loops: CDR1 MNHNY, CDR2 SVGAGI (reference sequence). The germline V and J ends were trimmed by 7 bases and 1 base, with 13 bases remaining between them. The PCR used 60 Vbeta and 13 Jbeta primers. Produced via immunoSEQ multiplex PCR; TCRdb's table is partial and in-frame only. The repertoire consists of over 150,000 clones, with 77% occurring once and the leading ten covering approximately 1.5%. The receptor's source is a woman aged 25 to 45 in good health and CMV-seropositive. Sequencing used PBMCs. J is TRBJ2-2 and V is TRBV6-6; TRBD2 is a possible D gene (7 bases). CDR3 in amino acids: CASIEGGENTGELFF. CDR3 DNA sequence: TGTGCCAGCATTGAGGGGGGGGAGAACACCGGGGAGCTGTTTTTT.